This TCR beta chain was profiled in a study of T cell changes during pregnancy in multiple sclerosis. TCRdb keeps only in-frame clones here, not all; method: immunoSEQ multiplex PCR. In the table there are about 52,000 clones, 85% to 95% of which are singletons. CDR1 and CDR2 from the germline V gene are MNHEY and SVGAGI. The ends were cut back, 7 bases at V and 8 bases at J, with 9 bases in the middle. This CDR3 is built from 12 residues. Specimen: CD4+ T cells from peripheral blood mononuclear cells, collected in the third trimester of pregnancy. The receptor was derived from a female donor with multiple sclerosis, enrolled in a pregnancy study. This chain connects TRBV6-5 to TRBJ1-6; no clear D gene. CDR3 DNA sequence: TGTGCCAGCACTCGAGGAGATTCACCCCTCCACTTT. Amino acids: CASTRGDSPLHF.